Reported below is one TCR beta chain. Donors counted as nominally healthy when sampled, yet unrecorded immune exposures were likely. The sample is drawn from a study of cytomegalovirus exposure and HLA in healthy donors. Study-level information: Researchers found that around 80% of over 350 genotyped donors fell within the Caucasian-associated ancestry cluster.

The CDR3 extends over 15 amino acids. V lost 6 bases to trimming and J lost 6 bases; unmatched junction nucleotides: 4. Germline assignment: CDR1 SNHLY and CDR2 FYNNEI. A multiplex PCR was run with 60 Vbeta primers and 13 Jbeta primers. TCRdb keeps only in-frame clones here, not all; method: immunoSEQ multiplex PCR. The sample holds 160,000 or so clones; 81% are singletons and the top ten take 1.3%. The genes are TRBV2 and TRBJ2-1; the match to TRBD2 covers 14 bases. The sample comprised PBMCs. The sequence came from a man over 45 in good health and CMV-seropositive. The CDR3 protein is CASSPTSGGANEQFF. CDR3 DNA: TGTGCCAGCAGCCCGACTAGCGGGGGGGCCAATGAGCAGTTCTTC. Using reference TRBV2 and TRBJ2-1 for the parts outside the CDR3, the full variable domain is EPEVTQTPSHQVTQMGQEVILRCVPISNHLYFYWYRQILGQKVEFLVSFYNNEISEKSEIFDDQFSVERPDGSNFTLKIRSTKLEDSAMYFCASSPTSGGANEQFFGPGTRLTVL.